This T cell receptor beta chain is from a study of T cell changes during pregnancy in multiple sclerosis. Profiling relied on immunoSEQ multiplex PCR, and the TCRdb table lists in-frame clones only, not all of them. The table lists tens of thousands of clones, 91% of them singletons. In germline, CDR1 is LNHDA, CDR2 SQIVND (reference sequence). The CDR3 has 14 amino acids. The V end was cut by 3 bases, the J end by 4 bases, with 10 bases between. This TCR was sampled from a female donor in good health, enrolled as a control in a pregnancy study. The sample was peripheral blood, taken after pregnancy. This chain joins TRBV19 and TRBJ1-3; D call uncertain. The CDR3 nucleotides read TGTGCCAGTAGTATTTCCCGGGAAGGAAACACCATATATTTT. Translated, it gives CASSISREGNTIYF.